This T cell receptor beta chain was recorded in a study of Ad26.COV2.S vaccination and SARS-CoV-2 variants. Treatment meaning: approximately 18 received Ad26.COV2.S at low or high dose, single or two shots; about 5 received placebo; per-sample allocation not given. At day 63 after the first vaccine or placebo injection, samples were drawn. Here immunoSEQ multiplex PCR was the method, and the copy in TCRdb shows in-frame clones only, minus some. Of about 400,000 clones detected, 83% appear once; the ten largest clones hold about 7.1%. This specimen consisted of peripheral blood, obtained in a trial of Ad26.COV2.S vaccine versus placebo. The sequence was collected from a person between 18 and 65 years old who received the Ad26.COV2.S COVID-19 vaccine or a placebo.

The CDR3 sequence: CASSLGAGSYNEQFF. The CDR3 DNA follows: TGCGCCAGCAGCTTGGGGGCGGGGTCCTACAATGAGCAGTTCTTC. The rearrangement joins TRBV5-1 to TRBJ2-1; TRBD2 is a possible D gene (6 bases). The CDR3 is made up of 15 amino acids. Germline assignment: CDR1 SGHRS and CDR2 YFSETQ. Trimming shortened V by 0 bases and J by 1 base, and 8 bases separated the two germline ends.